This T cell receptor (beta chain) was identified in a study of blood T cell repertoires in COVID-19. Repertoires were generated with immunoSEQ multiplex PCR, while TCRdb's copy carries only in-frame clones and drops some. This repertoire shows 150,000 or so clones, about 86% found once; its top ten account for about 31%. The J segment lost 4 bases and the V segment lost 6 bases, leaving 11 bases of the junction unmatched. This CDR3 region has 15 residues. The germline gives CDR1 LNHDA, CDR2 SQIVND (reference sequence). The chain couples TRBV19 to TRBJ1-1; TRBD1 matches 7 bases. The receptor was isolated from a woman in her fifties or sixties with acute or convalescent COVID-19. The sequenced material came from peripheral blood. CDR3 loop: CASSRDSSLGTEAFF. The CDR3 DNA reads TGTGCCAGTAGCCGGGACAGCTCCTTGGGCACTGAAGCTTTCTTT.